This TCR beta chain was found in a study of CD8 T cells in Susac syndrome. Study-level information: Treatment status at blood draw for the Susac syndrome patients was therapy-naive, corticosteroids, or intravenous immunoglobulin alone.

With random hexamers, 0.5 to 1 ug RNA was reverse transcribed. A multiplex approach, immunoSEQ multiplex PCR, amplified TCR beta CDR3 across 54 Vbeta and 13 Jbeta. TCRdb recomputed calls from the immunoSEQ multiplex PCR reads with MiXCR, one row per CDR3 protein. The sample lists approximately 160,000 distinct CDR3 sequences, 90% to 96% occurring once. CD8+ and CD4+ blood T cells underwent TCR beta sequencing. The TEMRA cells underwent FACS enrichment, while the CD8+ and CD4+ T cells underwent negative isolation. The CDR3 is 15 amino acids. From germline, CDR1 is SGDLS and CDR2 YYNGEE. V was shortened by 3 bases and J by 1 base, with 13 bases between the two germline ends.

This sequence was found in a human donor with Susac syndrome. V usage is TRBV9 and J usage is TRBJ1-1; possible D gene TRBD1, 6 bases. The material sequenced was CD4+ T cells from PBMCs. The CDR3 is CASSALDSQNTEAFF. CDR3 in DNA: TGTGCCAGCAGCGCCCTGGACAGCCAGAACACTGAAGCTTTCTTT.